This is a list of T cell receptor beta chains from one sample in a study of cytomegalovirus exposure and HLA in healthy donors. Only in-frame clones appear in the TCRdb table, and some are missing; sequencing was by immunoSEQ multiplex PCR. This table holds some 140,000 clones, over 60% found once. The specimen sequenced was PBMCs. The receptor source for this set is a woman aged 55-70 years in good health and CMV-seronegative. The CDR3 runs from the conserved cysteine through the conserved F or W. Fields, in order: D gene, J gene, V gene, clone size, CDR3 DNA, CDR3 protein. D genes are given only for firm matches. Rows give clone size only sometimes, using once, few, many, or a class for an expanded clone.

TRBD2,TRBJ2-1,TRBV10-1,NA,TGCGCCAGCAGTGATCTAAGCGGGATGGGGAGTGAGCAGTTCTTC,CASSDLSGMGSEQFF
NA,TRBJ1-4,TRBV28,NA,TGTGCCAGCAGTTTATGGGGGCTTAATGAAAAACTGTTTTTT,CASSLWGLNEKLFF
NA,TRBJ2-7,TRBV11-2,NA,TGTGCCAGCAGCTTAGTCCCGGGTTCCTACGAGCAGTACTTC,CASSLVPGSYEQYF
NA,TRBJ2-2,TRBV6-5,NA,TGTGCCAGCAGTTACAGGACATCCACCGGGGAGCTGTTTTTT,CASSYRTSTGELFF
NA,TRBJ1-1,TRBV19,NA,TGTGCCAGTTTCAAAACGGGACAACGTATGGGGAGCACTGAAGCTTTCTTT,CASFKTGQRMGSTEAFF
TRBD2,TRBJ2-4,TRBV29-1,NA,TGCAGCGCAGCAGAACTAGCGGGGTCGGGAAACATTCAGTACTTC,CSAAELAGSGNIQYF
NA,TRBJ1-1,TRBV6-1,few,TGTGCCAGCAGTGAGAACCCGGTGAACACTGAAGCTTTCTTT,CASSENPVNTEAFF
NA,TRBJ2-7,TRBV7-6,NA,TGTGCCAGCAGCTCAGACAGGCGATCGGAGCAGTACTTC,CASSSDRRSEQYF
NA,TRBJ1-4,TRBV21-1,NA,TGTGCCAGCAGCCCAACGCCGCGGGGTCGGCTGTTTTTT,CASSPTPRGRLFF
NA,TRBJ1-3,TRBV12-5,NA,TGTGCTAGTGGTTCCCAGGGGTTCGGAGGCACCATATATTTT,CASGSQGFGGTIYF
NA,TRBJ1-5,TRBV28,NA,TGTGCCAGCAAGGGGCCCTATGAGGACCAGCCCCAGCATTTT,CASKGPYEDQPQHF
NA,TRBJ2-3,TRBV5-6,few,TGTGCCAGCAGCCCCCCCCGCAGCGGATCGCAGTATTTT,CASSPPRSGSQYF
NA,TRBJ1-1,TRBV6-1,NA,TGTGCCAGCAGTGAAGCGCTACAGGCCCGCAGCGCTGAAGCTTTCTTT,CASSEALQARSAEAFF
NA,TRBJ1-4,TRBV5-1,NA,TGCGCCAGCAGCCAAAGATCAGGGGTTCTCAATGAAAAACTGTTTTTT,CASSQRSGVLNEKLFF
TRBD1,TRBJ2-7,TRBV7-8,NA,TGTGCCAGCAGTACCCCGACAGGGCCGGCCTACGAGCAGTACTTC,CASSTPTGPAYEQYF
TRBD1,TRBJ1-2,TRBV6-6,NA,TGTGCCAGCAGTTCGGGGACAGCGACCTATGGCTACACCTTC,CASSSGTATYGYTF
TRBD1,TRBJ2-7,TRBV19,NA,TGTGCCAGTACTCCAGGGGGCCTCTACGAGCAGTACTTC,CASTPGGLYEQYF
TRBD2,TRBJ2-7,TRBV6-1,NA,TGTGCCAGCAGTGAAGCAGGGCTAGCGGGAGAGGGCCCCGGCGGCGAGCAGTACTTC,CASSEAGLAGEGPGGEQYF
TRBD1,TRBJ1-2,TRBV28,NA,TGTGCCAGCAGTCAGCCAACAGGGGAGACAACCTATGGCTACACCTTC,CASSQPTGETTYGYTF